Listed below are T cell receptor beta chains from one sample, sequenced in a study of T cell responses to AZD1222 COVID-19 vaccine. Repertoires were generated with immunoSEQ multiplex PCR, while TCRdb's copy carries only in-frame clones and drops some. The data hold about 100,000 clones, with 85% to 90% observed a single time. Sequences were derived from peripheral blood, sampled on day 0 of AZD1222 vaccination. The receptors shown here come from an adult in good health. Both conserved end residues are part of each CDR3.

V,CDR3
TRBV7-8,CASSLFLGDQPQHF
TRBV4-1,CASSQIGTGRTEAFF
TRBV4-3,CASSQNPSGRANEQFF
TRBV10-3,CAISDDNHGYTF
TRBV5-8,CASSLPGTPNRETEAFF
TRBV6-5,CASSTPGRGNTIYF
TRBV10-2,CASSRQKNTEAFF
TRBV11-3,CASSLGSQYGAKNIQYF
TRBV5-1,CASSADHSGEQYF
TRBV29-1,CSVSDGDYGYTF
TRBV5-4,CASSPPTGFGETQYF
TRBV19,CASSFDKSYEQYF